The 2 T cell receptor beta chains in this list originate from one sample, sequenced in a study of shared clonotypes between healthy human individuals (dated by TCRdb to 2019 to 2021). The library was prepared using the immunoSEQ multiplex PCR assay. Held by TCRdb, this immuneACCESS table contains in-frame sequences only and omits some clones. Under half of the omission traces to an unresolved V gene where checked; the cause of the rest is unknown. The table for this sample lists about 2.4 million clones; approximately 93% of them were counted only once. More than 0.35% of the sample comes from the top ten. Input material: naive CD4+ T cells from PBMCs. The cell subset or site label corresponds to: CD45RA+ positively selected. The receptors shown here come from a man aged 18 to 35 in good health. Some clones in this sample may be carry-over from other donors' samples.

In the case of this clone: Other DNA sequences in the same sample also yield this CDR3. The chain couples TRBV7-2 to TRBJ2-2; no definite D call. The CDR3 length is 13 residues. The germline V gene encodes CDR1 SGHTA and CDR2 FQGNSA. V lost 3 bases and J lost 4, with 6 bases in between. CDR3 amino acids: CASSFDRTGELFF. CDR3 in DNA: TGTGCCAGCAGCTTTGACCGCACCGGGGAGCTGTTTTTT.

This clone was found once. This chain uses TRBV5-1 with TRBJ2-7, with D possibly TRBD1 on 6 matching bases. The germline V gene encodes CDR1 SGHRS and CDR2 YFSETQ. The germline V and J ends were trimmed by 2 bases and 2 bases, with 14 bases remaining between them. The CDR3 loop spans 15 amino acids. In nucleotides, the CDR3 is TGCGCCAGCAGCTTTGGGTCGGGACAAGCCTACGAGCAGTACTTC. Residues: CASSFGSGQAYEQYF.